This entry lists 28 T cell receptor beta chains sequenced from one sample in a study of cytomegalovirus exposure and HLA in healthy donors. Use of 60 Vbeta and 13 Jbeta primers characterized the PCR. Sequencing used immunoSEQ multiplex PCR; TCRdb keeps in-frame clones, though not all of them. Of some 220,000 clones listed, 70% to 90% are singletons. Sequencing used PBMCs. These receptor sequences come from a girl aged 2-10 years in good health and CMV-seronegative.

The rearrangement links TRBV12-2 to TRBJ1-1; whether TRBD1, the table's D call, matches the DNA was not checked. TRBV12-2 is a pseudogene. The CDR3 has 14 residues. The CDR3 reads CASRLGVGDTEAFF. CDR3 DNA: TGTGCAAGTCGCTTAGGGGTAGGGGACACTGAAGCTTTCTTT.

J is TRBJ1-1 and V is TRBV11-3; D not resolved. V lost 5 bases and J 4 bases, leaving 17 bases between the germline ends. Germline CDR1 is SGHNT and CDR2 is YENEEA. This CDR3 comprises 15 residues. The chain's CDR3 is CASSPGRTASTEAFF. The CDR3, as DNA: TGTGCCAGCAGCCCCGGACGGACTGCCAGCACTGAAGCTTTCTTT. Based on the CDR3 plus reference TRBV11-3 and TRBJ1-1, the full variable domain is EAGVVQSPRYKIIEKKQPVAFWCNPISGHNTLYWYLQNLGQGPELLIRYENEEAVDDSQLPKDRFSAERLKGVDSTLKIQPAELGDSAVYLCASSPGRTASTEAFFGQGTRLTVV.

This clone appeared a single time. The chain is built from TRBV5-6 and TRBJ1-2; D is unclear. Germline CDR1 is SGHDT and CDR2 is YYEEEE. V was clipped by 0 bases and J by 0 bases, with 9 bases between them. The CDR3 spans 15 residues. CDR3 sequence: CASSLVGRTNYGYTF. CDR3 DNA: TGTGCCAGCAGCTTGGTGGGGAGGACTAACTATGGCTACACCTTC.

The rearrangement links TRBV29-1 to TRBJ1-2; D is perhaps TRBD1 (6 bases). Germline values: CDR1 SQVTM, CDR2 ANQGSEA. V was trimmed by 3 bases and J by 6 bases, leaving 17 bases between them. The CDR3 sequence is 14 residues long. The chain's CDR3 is CSVEAGAIAHGYTF. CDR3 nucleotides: TGCAGCGTTGAGGCAGGGGCTATTGCTCATGGCTACACCTTC. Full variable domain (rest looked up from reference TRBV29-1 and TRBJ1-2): SAVISQKPSRDICQRGTSLTIQCQVDSQVTMMFWYRQQPGQSLTLIATANQGSEATYESGFVIDKFPISRPNLTFSTLTVSNMSPEDSSIYLCSVEAGAIAHGYTFGSGTRLTVV.

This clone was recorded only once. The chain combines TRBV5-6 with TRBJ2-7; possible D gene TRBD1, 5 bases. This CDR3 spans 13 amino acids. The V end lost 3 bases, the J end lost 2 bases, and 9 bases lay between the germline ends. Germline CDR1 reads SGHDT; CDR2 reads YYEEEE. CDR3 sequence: CASSWATAYEQYF. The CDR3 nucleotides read TGTGCCAGCAGCTGGGCGACAGCCTACGAGCAGTACTTC.

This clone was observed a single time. The CDR3 bases are TGTGCCAGTAGTTACAGGGTGGTAAGCAATCAGCCCCAGCATTTT. It specifies CASSYRVVSNQPQHF. This chain joins TRBV19 and TRBJ1-5; a possible D gene is TRBD1 (6 bases). The CDR3 length is 15 residues. Germline V gene lookup returns CDR1 LNHDA and CDR2 SQIVND (reference sequence). V gave up 5 bases and J gave up 1 base, with 12 bases separating them. Variable domain in full (rest from reference TRBV19 and TRBJ1-5): DGGITQSPKYLFRKEGQNVTLSCEQNLNHDAMYWYRQDPGQGLRLIYYSQIVNDFQKGDIAEGYSVSREKKESFPLTVTSAQKNPTAFYLCASSYRVVSNQPQHFGDGTRLSIL.

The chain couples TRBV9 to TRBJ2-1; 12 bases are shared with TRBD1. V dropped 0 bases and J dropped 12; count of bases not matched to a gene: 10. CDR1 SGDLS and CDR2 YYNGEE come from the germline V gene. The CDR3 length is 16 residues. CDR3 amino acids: CASSVVPGQGAQVQFF. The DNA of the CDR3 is TGTGCCAGCAGCGTAGTACCGGGACAGGGGGCGCAGGTGCAGTTCTTC. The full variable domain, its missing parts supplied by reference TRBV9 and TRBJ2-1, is DSGVTQTPKHLITATGQRVTLRCSPRSGDLSVYWYQQSLDQGLQFLIQYYNGEERAKGNILERFSAQQFPDLHSELNLSSLELGDSALYFCASSVVPGQGAQVQFFGPGTRLTVL.

The CDR3: CASSFQIGGTEAFF. CDR3 in DNA: TGTGCCAGCAGCTTTCAAATCGGCGGCACTGAAGCTTTCTTT. This chain connects TRBV7-8 to TRBJ1-1; D call uncertain. V gave up 3 bases and J gave up 4 bases, with 12 bases separating them. CDR1 is SGHVS and CDR2 is FQNEAQ in the germline V gene. The length of the CDR3 is 14 residues.

This CDR3 reads CSVERDYNEQFF. The DNA of the CDR3 is TGCAGCGTTGAACGGGACTACAATGAGCAGTTCTTC. This rearrangement joins TRBV29-1 to TRBJ2-1; a possible D gene is TRBD2 (5 bases). Germline-derived CDR1 and CDR2 are SQVTM and ANQGSEA. CDR3 length equals 12 residues. V was clipped by 2 bases and J by 3 bases, with 5 bases between them.

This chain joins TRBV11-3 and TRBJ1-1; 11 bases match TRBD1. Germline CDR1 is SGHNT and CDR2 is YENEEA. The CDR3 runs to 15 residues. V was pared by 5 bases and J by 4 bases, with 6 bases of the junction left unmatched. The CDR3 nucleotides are TGTGCCAGCAGCCAATATGGGACAGGGGGCACTGAAGCTTTCTTT. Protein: CASSQYGTGGTEAFF. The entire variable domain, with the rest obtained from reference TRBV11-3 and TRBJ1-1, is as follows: EAGVVQSPRYKIIEKKQPVAFWCNPISGHNTLYWYLQNLGQGPELLIRYENEEAVDDSQLPKDRFSAERLKGVDSTLKIQPAELGDSAVYLCASSQYGTGGTEAFFGQGTRLTVV.

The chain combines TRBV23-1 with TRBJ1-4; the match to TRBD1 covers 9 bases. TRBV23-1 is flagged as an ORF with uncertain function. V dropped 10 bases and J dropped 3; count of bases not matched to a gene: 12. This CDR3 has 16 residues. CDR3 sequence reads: CAIYGTGSGSNEKLFF. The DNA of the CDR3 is TGCGCCATCTACGGGACAGGGAGTGGGTCTAATGAAAAACTGTTTTTT.

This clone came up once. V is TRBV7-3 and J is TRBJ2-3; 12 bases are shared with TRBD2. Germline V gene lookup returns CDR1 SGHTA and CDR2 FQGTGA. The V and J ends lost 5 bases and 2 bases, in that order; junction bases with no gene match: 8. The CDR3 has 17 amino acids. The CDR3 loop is CASSASPSGGDTDTQYF. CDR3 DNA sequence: TGTGCCAGCAGCGCCTCCCCTAGCGGGGGGGACACAGATACGCAGTATTTT.

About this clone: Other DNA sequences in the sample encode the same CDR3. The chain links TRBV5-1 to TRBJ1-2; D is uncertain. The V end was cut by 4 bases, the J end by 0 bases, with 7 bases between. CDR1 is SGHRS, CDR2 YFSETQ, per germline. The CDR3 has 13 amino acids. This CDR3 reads CASSRDSNYGYTF. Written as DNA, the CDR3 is TGCGCCAGCAGCCGCGACTCTAACTATGGCTACACCTTC.

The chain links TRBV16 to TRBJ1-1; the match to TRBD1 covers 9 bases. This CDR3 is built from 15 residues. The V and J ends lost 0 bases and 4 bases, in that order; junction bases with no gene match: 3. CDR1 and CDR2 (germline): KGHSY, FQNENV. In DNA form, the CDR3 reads TGTGCCAGCAGCCAATCGGGGACAGGGAGCACTGAAGCTTTCTTT. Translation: CASSQSGTGSTEAFF.

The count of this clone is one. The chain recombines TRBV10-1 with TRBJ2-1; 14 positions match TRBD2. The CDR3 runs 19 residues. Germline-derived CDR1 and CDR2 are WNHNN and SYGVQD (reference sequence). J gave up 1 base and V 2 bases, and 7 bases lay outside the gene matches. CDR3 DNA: TGCGCCAGCAGTGAGACGGGACTAGCGGGGGTCACTTCCTACAATGAGCAGTTCTTC. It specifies CASSETGLAGVTSYNEQFF.

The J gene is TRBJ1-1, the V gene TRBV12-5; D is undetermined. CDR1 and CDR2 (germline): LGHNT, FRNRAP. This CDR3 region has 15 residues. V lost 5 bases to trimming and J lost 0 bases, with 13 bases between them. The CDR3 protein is CASGPTGRLNTEAFF. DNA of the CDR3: TGTGCTAGTGGTCCCACGGGGAGACTGAACACTGAAGCTTTCTTT.

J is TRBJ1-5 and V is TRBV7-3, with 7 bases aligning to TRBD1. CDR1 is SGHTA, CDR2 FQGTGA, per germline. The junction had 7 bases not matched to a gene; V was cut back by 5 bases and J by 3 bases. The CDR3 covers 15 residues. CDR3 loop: CASSLTGAPNQPQHF. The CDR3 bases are TGTGCCAGCAGCCTTACAGGGGCCCCCAATCAGCCCCAGCATTTT.

CDR3 loop: CASKQGPDYEQYF. The DNA for the CDR3 is TGCGCCAGCAAGCAGGGGCCGGACTACGAGCAGTACTTC. The chain couples TRBV10-1 to TRBJ2-7; perhaps TRBD1 as D (6 bases). The length of the CDR3 is 13 residues. Germline V gives CDR1 WNHNN, CDR2 SYGVQD (reference sequence). Trimming shortened V by 7 bases and J by 3 bases, and 13 bases separated the two germline ends.

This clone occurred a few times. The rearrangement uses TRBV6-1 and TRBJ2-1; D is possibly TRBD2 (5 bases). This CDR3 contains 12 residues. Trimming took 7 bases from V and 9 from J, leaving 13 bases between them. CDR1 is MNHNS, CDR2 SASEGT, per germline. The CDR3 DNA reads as TGTGCCAGCAAGGCGGGTTGGGTTGAGCAGTTCTTC. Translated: CASKAGWVEQFF.

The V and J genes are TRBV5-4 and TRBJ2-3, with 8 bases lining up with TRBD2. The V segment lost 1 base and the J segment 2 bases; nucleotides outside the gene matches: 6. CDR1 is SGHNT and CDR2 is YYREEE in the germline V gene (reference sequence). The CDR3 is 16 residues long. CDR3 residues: CASSLTGGGITDTQYF. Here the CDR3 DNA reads TGTGCCAGCAGCTTGACGGGGGGGGGAATCACAGATACGCAGTATTTT.

The CDR3 bases are TGTGCCAGCAGCTCACCGGGACAGACATACGAGCAGTACTTC. Amino acid sequence: CASSSPGQTYEQYF. The chain combines TRBV7-8 with TRBJ2-7; the match to TRBD1 covers 7 bases. With 4 bases clipped from V and 4 bases from J, the junction kept 7 bases outside the gene matches. Germline V gene lookup returns CDR1 SGHVS and CDR2 FQNEAQ. The CDR3 length is 14 residues. The complete variable domain, with remaining parts taken from reference TRBV7-8 and TRBJ2-7, reads GAGVSQSPRYKVAKRGQDVALRCDPISGHVSLFWYQQALGQGPEFLTYFQNEAQLDKSGLPSDRFFAERPEGSVSTLKIQRTQQEDSAVYLCASSSPGQTYEQYFGPGTRLTVT.

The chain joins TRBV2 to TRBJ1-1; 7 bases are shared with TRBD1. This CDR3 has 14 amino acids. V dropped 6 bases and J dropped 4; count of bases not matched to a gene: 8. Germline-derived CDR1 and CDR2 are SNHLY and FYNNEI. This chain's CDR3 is CASRQARDSTEAFF. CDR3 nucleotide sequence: TGTGCCAGCAGACAGGCCCGGGACAGCACTGAAGCTTTCTTT.

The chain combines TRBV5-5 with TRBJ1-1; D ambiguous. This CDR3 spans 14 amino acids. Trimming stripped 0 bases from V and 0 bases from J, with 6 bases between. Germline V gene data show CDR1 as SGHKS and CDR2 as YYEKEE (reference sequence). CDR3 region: CASSLASVNTEAFF. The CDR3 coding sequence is TGTGCCAGCAGCTTGGCCTCGGTGAACACTGAAGCTTTCTTT.

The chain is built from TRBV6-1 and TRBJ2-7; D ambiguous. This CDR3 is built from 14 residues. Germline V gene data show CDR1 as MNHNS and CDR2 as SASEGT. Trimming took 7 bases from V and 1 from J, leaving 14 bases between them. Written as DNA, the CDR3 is TGTGCCAGCAAGATCCTAACCCCATCCTACGAGCAGTACTTC. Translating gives CASKILTPSYEQYF.

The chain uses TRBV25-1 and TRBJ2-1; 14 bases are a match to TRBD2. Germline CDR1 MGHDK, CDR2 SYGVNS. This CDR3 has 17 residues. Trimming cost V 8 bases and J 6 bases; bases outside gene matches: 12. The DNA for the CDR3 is TGTGCCAGCCGTGGGACTAGCGGGAGTAGGGTGGGCAATGAGCAGTTCTTC. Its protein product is CASRGTSGSRVGNEQFF.

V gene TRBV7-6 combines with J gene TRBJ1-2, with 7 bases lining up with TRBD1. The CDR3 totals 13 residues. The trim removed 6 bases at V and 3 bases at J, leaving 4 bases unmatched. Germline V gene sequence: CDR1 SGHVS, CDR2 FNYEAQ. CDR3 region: CASSPGTDYGYTF. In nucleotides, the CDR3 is TGTGCCAGCAGTCCCGGGACAGACTATGGCTACACCTTC.

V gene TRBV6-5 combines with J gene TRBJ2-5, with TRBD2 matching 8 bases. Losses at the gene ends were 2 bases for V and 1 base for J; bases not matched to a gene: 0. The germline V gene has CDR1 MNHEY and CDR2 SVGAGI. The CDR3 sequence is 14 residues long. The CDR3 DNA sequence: TGTGCCAGCAGTTACACTAGCGGCCAAGAGACCCAGTACTTC. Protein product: CASSYTSGQETQYF.

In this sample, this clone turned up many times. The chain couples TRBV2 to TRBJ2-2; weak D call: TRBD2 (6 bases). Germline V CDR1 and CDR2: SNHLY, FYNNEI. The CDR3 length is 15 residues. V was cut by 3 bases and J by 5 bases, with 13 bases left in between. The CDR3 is CASSDGEAGTGELFF. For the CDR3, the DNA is TGTGCCAGCAGTGACGGGGAAGCGGGTACCGGGGAGCTGTTTTTT.